The present T cell receptor beta chain was sequenced within a study of CD8+ T cells in alopecia areata (dated 2018 in TCRdb). For the study in its entirety: The treated patients took part in an open-label pilot trial in which moderate-to-severe alopecia areata was treated with oral tofacitinib at 5 to 10 mg twice daily. Patients on tofacitinib were biopsied at baseline and after 4 and 24 weeks of treatment, and several of the patients also had a later scalp biopsy. Scalp clonality was compared among normal scalp (n=4), patchy alopecia areata scalp (n=8), and alopecia totalis/universalis scalp (n=8). In treated patients, disease severity was measured using the SALT score, which gives the percentage of scalp surface area affected. RNA was extracted with the PAXgene miRNA kit for fixed scalp, the miRNeasy kit for PBMCs, and the RNeasy kit for mouse skin. Patients stayed on tofacitinib for 6 to 18 months and then had 6 months of follow-up off drug so that delayed response and recurrence could be assessed. TCRbeta CDR3 regions were amplified by immunoSEQ multiplex PCR with 35 Vbeta forward and 13 Jbeta reverse primers. To study T cell clonal expansion in alopecia areata, the researchers applied high-throughput TCRbeta sequencing to both the C3H/HeJ mouse model and human patients. Scalp tissue and sorted CD4+ and CD8+ peripheral blood T cells from patchy and totalis/universalis alopecia areata patients and from healthy controls were covered by human TCRbeta sequencing.

With regard to this clone: What this receptor recognizes is not known. Base qualities are missing; no much larger clone stands one base away.

Taken from cysteine to phenylalanine, the CDR3 has 13 residues. Solely the CDR3 DNA is kept, with 39 bases framed from the first base. The germline V gene (reference sequence) gives CDR1 as LNHDA and CDR2 as SQIVND. The V and J ends are trimmed by 6 bases and 11 bases, leaving 19 bases between them. What this sample's time point label stands for: roughly 26 weeks on oral tofacitinib. The treatment or condition label corresponds to: oral pan-JAK inhibitor, 5-10 mg twice daily. Lesional scalp punch biopsies and peripheral blood were collected from alopecia areata patients. PBMCs were separated by density centrifugation and stained for CD3, CD4 and CD8, after which CD4+ and CD8+ T cells were sorted on a FACSAria. General conclusions and limits of the study: TCR sequences shared between patients were less clear than in mice, possibly partly because of HLA diversity in the patient population. The treated cohort was small, with a single nonresponder, so links between baseline CD8+ expansion and response need larger studies. Scalp TCR repertoire analysis is complicated because resident alphabeta T cells in normal human skin are also sequenced, whereas mouse skin is dominated by gammadelta T cells. Tofacitinib significantly decreased scalp clonality and the number of expanded CD8+ clones among the top 100 scalp clones. Many expanded lesional clones persisted in scalp and blood during tofacitinib treatment, which may partly explain relapse after stopping treatment. Compared with normal scalp, lesional scalp had higher clonality and more expanded CD8+ clones, particularly in alopecia totalis/universalis, a pattern that suggests antigenic drive.

The library was obtained by the immunoSEQ multiplex PCR assay. RNA was extracted from all samples and reverse transcribed into cDNA as template for TCR sequencing. First-strand cDNA was synthesized with SuperScript III using a 2:1 mix of oligo-dT and random hexamers. A synthetic immune receptor repertoire was used to gauge amplification bias, and whatever bias remained was removed computationally. The source study handled its data this way. Raw reads were preprocessed to remove errors, and CDR3 was defined by IMGT conventions from the conserved cysteine to phenylalanine. Clonality was computed as 1 minus the Shannon entropy, with the entropy normalized by log2 of the number of productive unique TCRs. Whether scalp clones were CD4 or CD8 was inferred by matching scalp TCRbeta sequences against CD4 and CD8 repertoires sorted from blood. TCRdb obtained this table from immuneACCESS and retained in-frame rearrangements with V and J assigned. These tables miss some clones; where compared with another copy, unresolved V genes account for less than half of the shortfall, and the remainder is unexplained. For V, J and clone size, that table is used; D and trimming come from the DNA. This sample holds under 350,000 clones; roughly 64% were observed only once. Together, the top ten hold approximately 1.8% of the sample.

The origin of this receptor is a human donor with alopecia areata. Sample: CD4+ T cells sorted from blood, taken at week 24, from a patient treated with tofacitinib. The chain was built from TRBV19 and TRBJ1-1, and perhaps TRBD1 as D gene, on 6 matching bases. The CDR3 protein: CASSVPGHGRAFF. The DNA is TGTGCCAGTAGCGTCCCGGGACACGGAAGGGCTTTCTTT.